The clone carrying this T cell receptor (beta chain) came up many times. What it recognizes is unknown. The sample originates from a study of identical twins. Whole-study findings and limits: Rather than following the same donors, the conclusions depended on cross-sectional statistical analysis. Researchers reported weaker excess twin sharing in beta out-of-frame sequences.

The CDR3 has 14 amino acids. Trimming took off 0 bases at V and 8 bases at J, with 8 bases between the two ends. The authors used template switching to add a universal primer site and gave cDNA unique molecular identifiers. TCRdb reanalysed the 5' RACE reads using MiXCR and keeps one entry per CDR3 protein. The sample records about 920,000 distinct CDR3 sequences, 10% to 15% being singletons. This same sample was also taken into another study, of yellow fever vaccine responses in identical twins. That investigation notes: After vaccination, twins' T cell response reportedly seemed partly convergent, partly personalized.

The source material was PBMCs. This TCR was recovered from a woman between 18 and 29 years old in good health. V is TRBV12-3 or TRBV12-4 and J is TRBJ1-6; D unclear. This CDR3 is CASSLALIDSPLHF. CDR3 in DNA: TGTGCCAGCAGTTTAGCCTTGATAGATTCACCCCTCCACTTT.